This T cell receptor (beta chain) was profiled in a study of blood T cell repertoires in COVID-19 (dated by TCRdb to about 2020). About the full investigation: Samples covering the acute and convalescent phases of COVID-19 were provided by collaborators in the United States, Italy and Spain. Where available, HLA class I and class II types were taken from metadata supplied by the sample provider and were not determined by assay-based typing. The sample metadata nearly always contained a de-identified subject ID, COVID-19 status, age in years and sex. The prospective study material was composed of cDNA or gDNA derived from T cells, B-cell-depleted T cells, or PBMCs. Deeply sampled blood TCRbeta repertoires from subjects exposed to, actively infected with, or recovered from COVID-19 were included in the dataset. The samples were drawn from two sources: the first 160 participants of the ongoing ImmuneRACE study, and 1,200 or so subjects contributed by 6 global collaborators. The repertoires were released in a freely available public database intended as a resource for research on the immune response to SARS-CoV-2. What the research found in general, with its limitations: Clinical and demographic metadata were provided uncurated, with the amount varying by source and participant.

Each collaborating institution followed its own protocols to collect whole blood in K2EDTA tubes. For TCRbeta analysis, collaborators shipped samples in one of three forms: frozen whole blood, isolated PBMCs, or DNA extracted from either of those sample types. TCRbeta CDR3 regions were amplified from genomic DNA by means of the immunoSEQ Assay, a bias-controlled multiplex PCR. Regarding the original processing steps: The number of nucleated cells in each sample was estimated from the amplification of reference gene primers within the assay. To quantify the absolute abundance of each unique TCRbeta CDR3 rearrangement, sequence reads were collapsed and filtered. For each sample, productive Simpson clonality was calculated by taking the square root of Simpson's diversity index across productive rearrangements. This is the immuneACCESS table as TCRdb keeps it, with only in-frame sequences that have V and J called. A part of the clones is gone; compared with another copy, unresolved V genes explain less than half, and the rest is unexplained. The DNA gave D and trimming, while V, J and clone size come from that table. In this sample the table shows around 75,000 clones, more than 75% of which occur a single time. The ten biggest clones cover about 21% of the sample.

The CDR3 measures 19 amino acids from cysteine to phenylalanine. CDR3 DNA only is kept here, 57 bases in frame from base 1. CDR1 and CDR2, looked up from the germline V gene, are MNHNS and SASEGT. The junction shows trimming of 2 bases on V and 3 bases on J, and the gene matches do not reach 11 bases of it. This clone has just one count. The antigen this receptor binds is unknown. No base-level quality is on record; no much larger clone is a single base apart. Sequenced material: peripheral blood. This sequence uses TRBV6-1 and TRBJ2-3; TRBD2 agrees with 13 junctional bases. This receptor was taken from a human donor in a cohort sampled during active COVID-19. The CDR3 protein is CASSERLAGGPRLTDTQYF. The DNA sequence is TGTGCCAGCAGTGAAAGACTAGCGGGGGGACCTCGGCTAACAGATACGCAGTATTTT.